Listed here are 11 T cell receptor beta chains from one sample, sequenced in a study of T cell changes during pregnancy in multiple sclerosis. Assay: immunoSEQ multiplex PCR; the TCRdb copy retains only in-frame clones and omits some. The profile covers some 45,000 clones, with about 91% appearing a single time and approximately 2% taken by the ten largest. The source was CD4+ T cells from peripheral blood mononuclear cells, collected after pregnancy. All receptors come from a female donor in good health, enrolled as a control in a pregnancy study.

The chain carries TRBV7-9 and TRBJ2-7; 7 nucleotides align to TRBD1. This CDR3 is 12 amino acids long. The trim removed 11 bases at V and 5 bases at J, leaving 9 bases unmatched. Looked up from germline, CDR1 is SEHNR and CDR2 is FQNEAQ (reference sequence). The CDR3 loop is CAGADRDHEQYF. The CDR3 region has the DNA TGTGCCGGAGCTGACAGGGACCACGAGCAGTACTTC.

The rearrangement joins TRBV19 to TRBJ2-7; D is perhaps TRBD1 (5 bases). CDR1 is LNHDA and CDR2 is SQIVND in the germline V gene (reference sequence). There are 14 residues in the CDR3. V lost 3 bases and J 6 bases, leaving 15 bases between the germline ends. CDR3 in amino acids: CASSISQGSGEQYF. DNA for the CDR3: TGTGCCAGTAGTATTTCGCAGGGAAGTGGCGAGCAGTACTTC. Full variable domain (rest looked up from reference TRBV19 and TRBJ2-7): DGGITQSPKYLFRKEGQNVTLSCEQNLNHDAMYWYRQDPGQGLRLIYYSQIVNDFQKGDIAEGYSVSREKKESFPLTVTSAQKNPTAFYLCASSISQGSGEQYFGPGTRLTVT.

CDR3: CASSLGGPLYGYTF. CDR3 nucleotide sequence: TGCGCCAGCAGCTTGGGGGGGCCGCTATATGGCTACACCTTC. V is TRBV5-1 and J is TRBJ1-2; a weak D match, TRBD1 (6 bases). The CDR3 is 14 amino acids. Germline-derived CDR1 and CDR2 are SGHRS and YFSETQ. V was cut by 0 bases and J by 5 bases, with 11 bases left in between. The full variable domain, in which reference TRBV5-1 and TRBJ1-2 provide the parts outside the CDR3, is KAGVTQTPRYLIKTRGQQVTLSCSPISGHRSVSWYQQTPGQGLQFLFEYFSETQRNKGNFPGRFSGRQFSNSRSEMNVSTLELGDSALYLCASSLGGPLYGYTFGSGTRLTVV.

V and J are TRBV18 and TRBJ2-5; TRBD1 aligns across 7 bases. The CDR3 extends over 16 amino acids. The V gene's germline CDR1 is KGHSH and CDR2 LQKENI. Unmatched junction bases numbered 9, after V lost 5 bases and J lost 0 bases. The CDR3 DNA follows: TGTGCCAGCTCAACCACAGGGGTCGGGTACCAAGAGACCCAGTACTTC. It codes for CASSTTGVGYQETQYF.

The chain has TRBV28 and TRBJ2-7; possibly TRBD2 for D (5 bases). The V and J ends lost 4 bases and 7 bases respectively, with 23 bases between them. This CDR3 is built from 16 residues. The germline gives CDR1 MDHEN, CDR2 SYDVKM. CDR3 amino acids: CASSSRWTKREWEQYF. In nucleotides, the CDR3 is TGTGCCAGCAGTTCGAGATGGACGAAAAGGGAGTGGGAGCAGTACTTC. Looking up the rest from reference TRBV28 and TRBJ2-7 gives the full variable domain: DVKVTQSSRYLVKRTGEKVFLECVQDMDHENMFWYRQDPGLGLRLIYFSYDVKMKEKGDIPEGYSVSREKKERFSLILESASTNQTSMYLCASSSRWTKREWEQYFGPGTRLTVT.

The CDR3 protein is CASSFSNTGELFF. CDR3 DNA: TGTGCCAGCAGCTTCTCGAACACCGGGGAGCTGTTTTTT. The chain links TRBV7-2 to TRBJ2-2, with D uncertain. The CDR3 extends over 13 amino acids. Germline lookup yields CDR1 SGHTA and CDR2 FQGNSA. Trimming left V 3 bases short and J 0 bases short, with 2 bases between.

This clone has only a few counts. The genes are TRBV28 and TRBJ1-1; D is ambiguous. The germline V and J ends were trimmed by 2 bases and 1 base, with 5 bases remaining between them. In germline, CDR1 is MDHEN, CDR2 SYDVKM. This CDR3 comprises 13 residues. The CDR3 spells CASSLNGNTEAFF. For the CDR3, the DNA is TGTGCCAGCAGTTTAAACGGGAACACTGAAGCTTTCTTT.

The chain has TRBV27 and TRBJ1-4; 7 nucleotides agree with TRBD1. Germline CDR1 MNHEY, CDR2 SMNVEV (reference sequence). This CDR3 has 14 amino acids. V dropped 5 bases and J dropped 8; count of bases not matched to a gene: 8. The CDR3 DNA reads TGTGCCAGCAGTCTACAGGGGAGTGCCGAAAAACTGTTTTTT. It encodes CASSLQGSAEKLFF.

This chain connects TRBV6-1 to TRBJ1-3; TRBD1 matches 7 bases. J gave up 5 bases and V 4 bases, and 5 bases lay outside the gene matches. CDR3 length: 14 amino acids. CDR1 MNHNS and CDR2 SASEGT come from the germline V gene. CDR3 residues: CASSGGTARNTIYF. The CDR3 DNA is TGTGCCAGCAGTGGAGGGACAGCACGAAACACCATATATTTT.

The J gene is TRBJ1-4, the V gene TRBV6-1; possibly TRBD1 for D (6 bases). Between the trimmed V and J ends, which lost 6 bases and 8 bases, there was a span of 19 bases. This CDR3 has 15 residues. Germline-derived CDR1 and CDR2 are MNHNS and SASEGT. In nucleotides, the CDR3 is TGTGCCAGCAGCGTTACAGGGAGTTTTGGGGAAAAACTGTTTTTT. Protein product: CASSVTGSFGEKLFF.

Here the CDR3 DNA reads TGTGCCAGCAGCGTAGTTAATAGCGGGGGAGTCCAAGATACGCAGTATTTT. It specifies CASSVVNSGGVQDTQYF. The chain combines TRBV9 with TRBJ2-3; TRBD2 matches 9 bases. Germline CDR1 is SGDLS and CDR2 is YYNGEE. With 0 bases clipped from V and 5 bases from J, the junction kept 10 bases outside the gene matches. CDR3 length equals 17 residues.